This TCR beta chain was captured in a study of OX40 agonist ivuxolimab in advanced cancers. This clone was seen a few times. TCRdb keeps only in-frame clones here, not all; method: immunoSEQ multiplex PCR. The sample includes 5,000 to 6,500 clones, around 71% of them seen just once. Germline CDR1 is GTSNPN and CDR2 is SVGIG (reference sequence). The junction had 8 bases not matched to a gene; V was cut back by 0 bases and J by 7 bases. The CDR3 sequence is 15 residues long. This TCR was sampled from an adult with an advanced solid tumor such as melanoma, head and neck, liver or kidney cancer. The rearrangement links TRBV30 to TRBJ1-4; 7 bases agree with TRBD1. This sample comprised CD4+ or CD8+ T cells sorted from blood, obtained in a trial of the OX40 agonist ivuxolimab. The CDR3 protein is CAWSVPRRDSEKLFF. The CDR3 bases are TGTGCCTGGAGTGTACCTCGCCGGGACAGTGAAAAACTGTTTTTT.